A single T cell receptor beta chain is shown here with its context. The repertoire was sequenced with immunoSEQ multiplex PCR; TCRdb's copy has only in-frame clones and lacks some. The sample has 110,000 to 150,000 clones, roughly 84% seen once. Germline V gene sequence: CDR1 SGHTA, CDR2 FQGNSA. Trimming cost V 5 bases and J 4 bases; bases outside gene matches: 6. The CDR3 runs 14 residues. The data derive from a study of blood T cell repertoires in COVID-19. Study information: Sample material is recorded as cDNA or gDNA derived from T cells, B-cell-depleted T cells, or PBMCs.

The V call is TRBV7-2, the J call TRBJ1-2, with 8 bases that match TRBD1. The TCR was taken from a human donor in a cohort sampled during active COVID-19. The material sequenced was peripheral blood. The CDR3 is CASSNQQGVYGYTF. The CDR3 DNA is TGTGCCAGCAGCAATCAACAGGGGGTCTATGGCTACACCTTC.